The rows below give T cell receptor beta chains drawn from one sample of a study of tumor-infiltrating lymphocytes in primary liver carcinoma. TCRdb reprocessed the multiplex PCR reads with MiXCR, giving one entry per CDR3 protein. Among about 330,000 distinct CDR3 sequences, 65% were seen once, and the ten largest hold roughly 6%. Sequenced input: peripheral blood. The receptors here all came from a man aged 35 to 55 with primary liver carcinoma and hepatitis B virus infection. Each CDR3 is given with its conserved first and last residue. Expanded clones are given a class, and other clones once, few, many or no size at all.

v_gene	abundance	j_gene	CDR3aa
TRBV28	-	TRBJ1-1	CASSLRYTEALF
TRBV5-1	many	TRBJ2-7	CASSPYSVSYEQYF
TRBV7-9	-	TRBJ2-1	CAPSGSLYNEQFF
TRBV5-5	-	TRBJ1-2	CASSLDPPHITGGGYGYTF
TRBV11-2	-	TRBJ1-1	CATSLTGDTEAFF
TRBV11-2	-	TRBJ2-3	CASSYTKSYTDTQYF
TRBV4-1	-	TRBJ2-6	CASSQVPLGQSCGANVLTF
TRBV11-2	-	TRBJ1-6	CASSPSWTGGYNSPLHF
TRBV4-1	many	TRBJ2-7	CASSPGPGSGYEQYF
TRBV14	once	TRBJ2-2	CASSQRASSDNTGELFF
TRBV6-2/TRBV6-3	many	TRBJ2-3	CASSYVHSYRDTQYF
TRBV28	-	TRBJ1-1	CASSSLTGLGTEAFF
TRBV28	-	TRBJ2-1	CASSLREGLYGQFF
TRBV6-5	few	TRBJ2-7	CASSRDYPYEQYF
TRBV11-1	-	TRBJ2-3	CASSQQGSSTDTQYF
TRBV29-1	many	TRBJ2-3	CSGRRESTDTQYF
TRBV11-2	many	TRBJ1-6	CASSLALGHSPLHF
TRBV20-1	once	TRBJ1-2	CSARQGRGNYGYTF
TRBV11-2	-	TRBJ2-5	CASSLDGAPQETQYF
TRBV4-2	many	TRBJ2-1	CASREGQSSYNEQFF
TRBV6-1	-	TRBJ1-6	CASTTSPGTIQTLHF
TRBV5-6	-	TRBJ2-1	CASGFGGNEQFF
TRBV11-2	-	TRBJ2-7	CASSLGPAGSQEQYF
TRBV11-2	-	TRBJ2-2	CASSLVQVGELFF
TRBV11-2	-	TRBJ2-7	CASSHPISYEQYF
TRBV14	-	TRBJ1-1	CASSREILGNTEAFF
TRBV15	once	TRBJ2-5	CATSILSRGLLAQETQYF
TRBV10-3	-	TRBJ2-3	CAARSVLSTDTQYF
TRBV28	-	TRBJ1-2	CASTTRTGSERGYTF
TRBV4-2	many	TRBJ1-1	CASSQDDGNTEAFF
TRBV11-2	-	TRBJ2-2	CASSLQGGAGKPFF
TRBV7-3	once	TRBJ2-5	CANSLNGGTETQYF
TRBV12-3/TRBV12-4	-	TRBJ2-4	CVSSPPGGGDIQYF
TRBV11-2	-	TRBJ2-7	CVSGKGGEREQYF
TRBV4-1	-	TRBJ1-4	CANSHDRVYNEKLFF
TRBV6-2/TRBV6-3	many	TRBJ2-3	CATGTRTDTQYF
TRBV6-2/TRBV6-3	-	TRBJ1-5	CDSSCLDRYSNQPQHF
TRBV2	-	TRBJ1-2	CASRGLGNYGYTF
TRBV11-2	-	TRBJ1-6	CASSLGCYNSHLHF
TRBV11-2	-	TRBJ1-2	CASSPRGHGGYTF
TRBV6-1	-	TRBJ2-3	CACSEMLRDPRCNTQYF
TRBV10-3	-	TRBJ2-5	CAIRDRQNPQETQYF
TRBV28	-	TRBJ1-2	CASSSGQGGLYGYTF
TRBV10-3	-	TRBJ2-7	CAGGIIGAGVDEQYF
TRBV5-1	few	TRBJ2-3	CASSLAPPSTDTQYF
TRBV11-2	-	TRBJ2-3	CTSSLAITSGCRYTQYF
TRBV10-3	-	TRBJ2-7	CAISEAGQEPYF